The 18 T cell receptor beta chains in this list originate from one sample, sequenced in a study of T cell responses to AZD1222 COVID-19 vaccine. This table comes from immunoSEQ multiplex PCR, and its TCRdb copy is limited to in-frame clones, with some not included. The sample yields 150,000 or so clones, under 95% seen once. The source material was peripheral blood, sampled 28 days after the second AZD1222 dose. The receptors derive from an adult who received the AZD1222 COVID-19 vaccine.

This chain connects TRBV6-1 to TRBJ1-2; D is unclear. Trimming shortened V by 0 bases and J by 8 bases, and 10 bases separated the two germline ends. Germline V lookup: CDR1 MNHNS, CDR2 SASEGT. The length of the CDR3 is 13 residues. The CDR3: CASSEADIQGYTF. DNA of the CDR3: TGTGCCAGCAGTGAAGCAGACATACAAGGCTACACCTTC.

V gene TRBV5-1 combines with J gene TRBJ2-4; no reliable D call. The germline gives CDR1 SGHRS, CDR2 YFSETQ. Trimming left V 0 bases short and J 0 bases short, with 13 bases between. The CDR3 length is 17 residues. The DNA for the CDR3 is TGCGCCAGCAGCTTGGGGGGATCCTTTGAAGCCAAAAACATTCAGTACTTC. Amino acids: CASSLGGSFEAKNIQYF.

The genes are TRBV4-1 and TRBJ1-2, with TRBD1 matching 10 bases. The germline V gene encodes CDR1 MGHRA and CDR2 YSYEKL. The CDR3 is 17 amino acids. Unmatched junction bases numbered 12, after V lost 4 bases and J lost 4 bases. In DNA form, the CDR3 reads TGCGCCAGCAGCCTAAGAGTTGGGACAGGGGAGTTCTATGGCTACACCTTC. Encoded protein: CASSLRVGTGEFYGYTF.

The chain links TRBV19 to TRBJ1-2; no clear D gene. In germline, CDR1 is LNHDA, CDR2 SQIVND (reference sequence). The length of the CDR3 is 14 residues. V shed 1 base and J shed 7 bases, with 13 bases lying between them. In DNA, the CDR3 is TGTGCCAGTAGTATAGTCGGGCAGGCCTCTGGCTACACCTTC. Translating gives CASSIVGQASGYTF.

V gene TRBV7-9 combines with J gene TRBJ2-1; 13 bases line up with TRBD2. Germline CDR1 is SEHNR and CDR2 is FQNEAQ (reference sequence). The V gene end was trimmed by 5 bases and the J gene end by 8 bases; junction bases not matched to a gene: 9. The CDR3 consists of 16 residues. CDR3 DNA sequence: TGTGCCAGCAGCCTACCCGGGACTAGCGGGAACTATGAGCAGTTCTTC. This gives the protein CASSLPGTSGNYEQFF.

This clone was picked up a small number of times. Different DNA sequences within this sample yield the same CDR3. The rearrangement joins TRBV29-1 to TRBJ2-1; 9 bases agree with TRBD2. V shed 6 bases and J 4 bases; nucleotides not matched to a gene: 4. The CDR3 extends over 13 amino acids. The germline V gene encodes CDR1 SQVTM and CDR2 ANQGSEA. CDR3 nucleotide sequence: TGCAGCGTAGGGACTAGCCTATACAATGAGCAGTTCTTC. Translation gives CSVGTSLYNEQFF.

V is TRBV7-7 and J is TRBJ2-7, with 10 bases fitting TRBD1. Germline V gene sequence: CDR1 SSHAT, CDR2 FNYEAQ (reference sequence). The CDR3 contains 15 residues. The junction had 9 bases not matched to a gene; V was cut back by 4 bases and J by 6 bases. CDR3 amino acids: CASSSSPGTGVEQYF. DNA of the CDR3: TGTGCCAGCAGCTCAAGTCCCGGGACAGGGGTCGAGCAGTACTTC.

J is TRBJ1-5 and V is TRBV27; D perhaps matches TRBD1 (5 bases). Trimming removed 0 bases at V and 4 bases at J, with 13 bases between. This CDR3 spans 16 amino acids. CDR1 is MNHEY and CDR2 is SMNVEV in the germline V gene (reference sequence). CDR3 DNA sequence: TGTGCCAGCAGTTTATCGGTGGCAGGGAGTAATCAGCCCCAGCATTTT. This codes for CASSLSVAGSNQPQHF.

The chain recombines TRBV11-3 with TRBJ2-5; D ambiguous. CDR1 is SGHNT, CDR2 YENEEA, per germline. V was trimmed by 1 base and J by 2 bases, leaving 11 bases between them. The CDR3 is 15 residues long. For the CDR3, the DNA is TGTGCCAGCAGCTTAGGGACCCAAGAACAAGAGACCCAGTACTTC. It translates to CASSLGTQEQETQYF.

The CDR3 DNA follows: TGTGCCAGCAGCCCCTCCCACCGCTCCTACGAGCAGTACTTC. This translates into CASSPSHRSYEQYF. This sequence joins TRBV9 and TRBJ2-7; D unresolved. Germline CDR1 and CDR2: SGDLS and YYNGEE. With 4 bases removed from V and 0 bases from J, the gap between germline ends came to 11 bases. CDR3 size: 14 residues.

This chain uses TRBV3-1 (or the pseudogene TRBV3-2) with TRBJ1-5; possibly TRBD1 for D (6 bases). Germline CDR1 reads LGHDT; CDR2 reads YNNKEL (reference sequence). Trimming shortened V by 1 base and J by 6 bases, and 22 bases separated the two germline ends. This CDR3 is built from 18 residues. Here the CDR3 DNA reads TGTGCCAGCAGCCAAGGGCGGGTTACGGGGGGCTCGAGTCAGCCCCAGCATTTT. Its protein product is CASSQGRVTGGSSQPQHF.

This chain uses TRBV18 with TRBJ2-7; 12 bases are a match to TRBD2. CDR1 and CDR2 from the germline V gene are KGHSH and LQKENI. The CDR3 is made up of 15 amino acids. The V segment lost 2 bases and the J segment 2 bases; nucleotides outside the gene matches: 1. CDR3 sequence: CASSPRTSGAYEQYF. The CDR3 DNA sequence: TGTGCCAGCTCACCAAGGACTAGCGGGGCCTACGAGCAGTACTTC. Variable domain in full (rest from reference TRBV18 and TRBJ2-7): NAGVMQNPRHLVRRRGQEARLRCSPMKGHSHVYWYRQLPEEGLKFMVYLQKENIIDESGMPKERFSAEFPKEGPSILRIQQVVRGDSAAYFCASSPRTSGAYEQYFGPGTRLTVT.

Here the CDR3 DNA reads TGTGCCAGCAGTTTATTGACAGGGGGCGTGAGGGGTGAAGCTTTCTTT. This gives the protein CASSLLTGGVRGEAFF. The genes are TRBV28 and TRBJ1-1; 10 bases are a match to TRBD1. The CDR3 is 16 amino acids. Trimming removed 1 base from V and 7 bases from J; junction bases left unmatched: 9. CDR1 is MDHEN and CDR2 is SYDVKM in the germline V gene.

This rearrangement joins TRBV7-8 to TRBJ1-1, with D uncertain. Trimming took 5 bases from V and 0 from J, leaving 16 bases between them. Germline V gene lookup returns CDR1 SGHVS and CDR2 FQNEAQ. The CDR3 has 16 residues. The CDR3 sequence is CASSPTDGPMNTEAFF. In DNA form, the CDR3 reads TGTGCCAGCAGCCCGACGGACGGACCAATGAACACTGAAGCTTTCTTT.

CDR3: CASSGHSTEAFF. Written as DNA, the CDR3 is TGTGCCAGCAGTGGACATTCCACTGAAGCTTTCTTT. The chain recombines TRBV2 with TRBJ1-1; D call uncertain. The CDR3 has 12 residues. The germline V and J ends were trimmed by 4 bases and 4 bases, with 7 bases remaining between them. The V gene's germline CDR1 is SNHLY and CDR2 FYNNEI.

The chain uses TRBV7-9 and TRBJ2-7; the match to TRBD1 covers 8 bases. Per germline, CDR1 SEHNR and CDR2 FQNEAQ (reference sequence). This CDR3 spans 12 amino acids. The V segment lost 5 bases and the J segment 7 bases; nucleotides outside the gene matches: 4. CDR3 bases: TGTGCCAGCAGCCCGAGACAGGGGGAGCAGTACTTC. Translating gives CASSPRQGEQYF.

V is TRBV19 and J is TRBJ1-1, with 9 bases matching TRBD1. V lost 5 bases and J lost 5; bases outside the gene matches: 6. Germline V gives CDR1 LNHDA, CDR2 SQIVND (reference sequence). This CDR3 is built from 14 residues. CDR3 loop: CASSAGTGRTEAFF. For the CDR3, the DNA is TGTGCCAGTAGTGCCGGGACAGGGAGAACTGAAGCTTTCTTT.

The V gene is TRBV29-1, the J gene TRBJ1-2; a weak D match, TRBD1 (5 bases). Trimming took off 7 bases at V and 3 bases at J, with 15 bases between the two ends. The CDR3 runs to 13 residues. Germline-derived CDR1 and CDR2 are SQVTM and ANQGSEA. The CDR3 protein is CSASKGTDYGYTF. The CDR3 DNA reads TGCAGCGCCTCAAAGGGGACGGACTATGGCTACACCTTC. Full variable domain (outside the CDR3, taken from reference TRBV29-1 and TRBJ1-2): SAVISQKPSRDICQRGTSLTIQCQVDSQVTMMFWYRQQPGQSLTLIATANQGSEATYESGFVIDKFPISRPNLTFSTLTVSNMSPEDSSIYLCSASKGTDYGYTFGSGTRLTVV.